The entry below describes one TCR beta chain. The sample is drawn from a study of PD-1 blockade in classical Hodgkin lymphoma. Each patient experienced a relapse that followed autologous stem cell transplantation, and brentuximab vedotin exposure varied. Generated by immunoSEQ multiplex PCR, the TCRdb table keeps only in-frame clones and is missing some. Among tens of thousands of clones, about 86% were seen once, and the ten largest hold around 7.7%. The CDR3 totals 17 residues. From germline, CDR1 is KGHSH and CDR2 LQKENI. Trimming shortened V by 6 bases and J by 2 bases, and 20 bases separated the two germline ends.

The chain joins TRBV18 to TRBJ1-3; D possibly corresponds to TRBD1 (5 bases). The specimen comprised peripheral blood mononuclear cells (PBMCs), sampled before the second cycle of nivolumab. The source is a human donor with classical Hodgkin lymphoma. The CDR3 reads CASSPLQAGSTGNTIYF. The CDR3 bases are TGTGCCAGCTCCCCTCTTCAGGCAGGGAGTACTGGAAACACCATATATTTT. Using reference TRBV18 and TRBJ1-3 for the parts outside the CDR3, the full variable domain is NAGVMQNPRHLVRRRGQEARLRCSPMKGHSHVYWYRQLPEEGLKFMVYLQKENIIDESGMPKERFSAEFPKEGPSILRIQQVVRGDSAAYFCASSPLQAGSTGNTIYFGEGSWLTVV.